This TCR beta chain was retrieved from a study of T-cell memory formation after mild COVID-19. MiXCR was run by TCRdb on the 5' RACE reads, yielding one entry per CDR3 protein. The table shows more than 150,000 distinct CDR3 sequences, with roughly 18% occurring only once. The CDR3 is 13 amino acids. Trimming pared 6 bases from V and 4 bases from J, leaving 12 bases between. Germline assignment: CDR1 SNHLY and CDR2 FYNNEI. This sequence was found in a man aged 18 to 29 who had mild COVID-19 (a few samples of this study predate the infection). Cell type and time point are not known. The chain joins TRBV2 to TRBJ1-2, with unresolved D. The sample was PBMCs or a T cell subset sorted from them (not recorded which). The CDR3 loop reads CASRAGITYGYTF. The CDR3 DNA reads TGTGCCAGCAGGGCCGGGATAACCTATGGCTACACCTTC.